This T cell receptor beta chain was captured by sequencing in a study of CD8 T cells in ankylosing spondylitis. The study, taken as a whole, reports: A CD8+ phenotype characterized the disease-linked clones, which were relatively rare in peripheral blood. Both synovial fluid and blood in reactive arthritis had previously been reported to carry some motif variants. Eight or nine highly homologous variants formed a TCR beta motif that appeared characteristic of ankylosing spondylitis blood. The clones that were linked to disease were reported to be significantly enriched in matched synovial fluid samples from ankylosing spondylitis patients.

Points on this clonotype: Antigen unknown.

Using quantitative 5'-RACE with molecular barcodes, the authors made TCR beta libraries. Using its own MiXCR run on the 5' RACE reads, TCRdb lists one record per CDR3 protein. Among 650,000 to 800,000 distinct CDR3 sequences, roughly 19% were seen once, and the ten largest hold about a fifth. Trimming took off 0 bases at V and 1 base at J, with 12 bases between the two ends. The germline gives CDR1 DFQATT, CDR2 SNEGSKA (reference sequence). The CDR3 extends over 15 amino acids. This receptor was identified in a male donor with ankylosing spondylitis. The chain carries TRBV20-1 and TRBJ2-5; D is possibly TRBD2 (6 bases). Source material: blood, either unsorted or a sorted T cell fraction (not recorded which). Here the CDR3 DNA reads TGCAGTGCTAGAGATTGGGGGGAGCCCCAAGAGACCCAGTACTTC. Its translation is CSARDWGEPQETQYF.